This TCR beta chain was recovered during a study of blood T cells in healthy people across ages. For the study at large: About one barcoded beta molecule per two T cells was captured by template switching.

A second PCR of 7 to 11 cycles used a sample-barcoded 5' primer and a J-beta primer mix. TCRdb independently ran MiXCR on the 5' RACE reads; one entry per CDR3 protein. The table shows 700,000 to 900,000 distinct CDR3 sequences, with about 55% occurring only once. Regarding the study as a whole: Whereas aged donors had fewer naive CD4+ cells, long-lived donors had more of them and higher diversity. Older age went with lower TCR beta diversity per million T cells, in a roughly linear way.

Isolating PBMCs gave at least 6 million of these cells per sample. A remark on this clonotype: Its matching antigen is unknown.

CDR1 and CDR2 (germline): KGHSH, LQKENI. V lost 3 bases and J lost 3; bases outside the gene matches: 3. The CDR3 has 15 amino acids. The sample consisted of blood. The TCR originated in a man older than 75 in good health. The J gene is TRBJ2-5, the V gene TRBV18; TRBD2 matches at 11 bases. CDR3 in DNA: TGTGCCAGCTCACCGGCGGGACTAGCGGAAGAGACCCAGTACTTC. Protein product: CASSPAGLAEETQYF.